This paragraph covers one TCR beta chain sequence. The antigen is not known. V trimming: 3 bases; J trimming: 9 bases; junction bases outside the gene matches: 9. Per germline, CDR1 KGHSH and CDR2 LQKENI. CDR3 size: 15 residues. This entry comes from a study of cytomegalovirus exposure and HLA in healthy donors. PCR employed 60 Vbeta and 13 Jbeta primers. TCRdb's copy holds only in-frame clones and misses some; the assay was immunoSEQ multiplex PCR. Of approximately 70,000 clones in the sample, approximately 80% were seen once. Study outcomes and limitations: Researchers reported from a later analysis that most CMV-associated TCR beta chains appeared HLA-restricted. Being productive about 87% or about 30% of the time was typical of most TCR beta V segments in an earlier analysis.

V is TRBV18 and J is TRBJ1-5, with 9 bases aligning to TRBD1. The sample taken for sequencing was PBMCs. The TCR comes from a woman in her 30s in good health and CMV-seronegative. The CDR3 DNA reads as TGTGCCAGCTCACCCGGGACAGGGACTATCACGCCCCAGCATTTT. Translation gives CASSPGTGTITPQHF.